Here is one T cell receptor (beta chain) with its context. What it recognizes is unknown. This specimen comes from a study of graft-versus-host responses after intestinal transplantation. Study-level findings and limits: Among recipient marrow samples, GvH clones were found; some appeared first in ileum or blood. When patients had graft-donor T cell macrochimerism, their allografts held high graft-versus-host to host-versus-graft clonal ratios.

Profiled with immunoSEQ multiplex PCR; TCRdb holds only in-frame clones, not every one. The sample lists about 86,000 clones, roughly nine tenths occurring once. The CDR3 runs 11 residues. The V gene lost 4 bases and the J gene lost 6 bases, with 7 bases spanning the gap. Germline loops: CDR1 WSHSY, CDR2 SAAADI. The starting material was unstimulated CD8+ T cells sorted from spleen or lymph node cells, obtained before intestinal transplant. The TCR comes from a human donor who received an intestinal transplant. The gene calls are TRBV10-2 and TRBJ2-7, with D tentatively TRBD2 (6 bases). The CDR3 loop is CASSVGGEQYF. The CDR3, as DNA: TGCGCCAGCAGTGTGGGGGGCGAGCAGTACTTC.